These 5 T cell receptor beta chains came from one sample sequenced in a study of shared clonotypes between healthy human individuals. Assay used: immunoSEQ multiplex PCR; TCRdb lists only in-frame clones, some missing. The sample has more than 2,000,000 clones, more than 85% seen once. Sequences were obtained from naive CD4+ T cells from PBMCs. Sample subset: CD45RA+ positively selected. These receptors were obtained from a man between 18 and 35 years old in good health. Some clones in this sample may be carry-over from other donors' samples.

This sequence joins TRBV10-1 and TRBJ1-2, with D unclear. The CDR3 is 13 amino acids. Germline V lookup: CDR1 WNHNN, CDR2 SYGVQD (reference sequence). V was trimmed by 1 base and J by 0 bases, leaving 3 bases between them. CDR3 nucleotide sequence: TGCGCCAGCAGTGAGTGGGCTAACTATGGCTACACCTTC. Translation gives CASSEWANYGYTF.

The DNA of the CDR3 is TGTGCCAGTAGTATAGAACCGGGGGCCTCCTACGAGCAGTACTTC. Translating it yields CASSIEPGASYEQYF. The genes are TRBV19 and TRBJ2-7; D might be TRBD1 or TRBD2, each matching 6 bases. This CDR3 is built from 15 residues. Trimming took 0 bases from V and 0 from J, leaving 9 bases between them. Germline V gene data show CDR1 as LNHDA and CDR2 as SQIVND (reference sequence).

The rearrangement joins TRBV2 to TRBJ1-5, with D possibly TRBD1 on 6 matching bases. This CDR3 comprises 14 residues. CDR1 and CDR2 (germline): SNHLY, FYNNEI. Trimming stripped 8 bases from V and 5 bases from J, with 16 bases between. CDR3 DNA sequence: TGTGCCAGCCAACGGGAGGGGGTGGATCAGCCCCAGCATTTT. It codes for CASQREGVDQPQHF.

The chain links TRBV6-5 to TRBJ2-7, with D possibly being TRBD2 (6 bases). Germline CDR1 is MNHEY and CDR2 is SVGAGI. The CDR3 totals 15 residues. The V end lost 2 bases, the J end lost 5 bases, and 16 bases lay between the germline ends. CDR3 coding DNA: TGTGCCAGCAGTTACGTTGGAGGGGTGAGGCACGAGCAGTACTTC. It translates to CASSYVGGVRHEQYF.

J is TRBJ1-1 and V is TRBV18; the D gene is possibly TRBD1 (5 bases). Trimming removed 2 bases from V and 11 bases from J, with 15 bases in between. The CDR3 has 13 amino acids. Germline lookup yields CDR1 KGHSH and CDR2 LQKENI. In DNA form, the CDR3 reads TGTGCCAGCTCACCAGGGGTAGCTGAGGGGGCTTTCTTT. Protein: CASSPGVAEGAFF.